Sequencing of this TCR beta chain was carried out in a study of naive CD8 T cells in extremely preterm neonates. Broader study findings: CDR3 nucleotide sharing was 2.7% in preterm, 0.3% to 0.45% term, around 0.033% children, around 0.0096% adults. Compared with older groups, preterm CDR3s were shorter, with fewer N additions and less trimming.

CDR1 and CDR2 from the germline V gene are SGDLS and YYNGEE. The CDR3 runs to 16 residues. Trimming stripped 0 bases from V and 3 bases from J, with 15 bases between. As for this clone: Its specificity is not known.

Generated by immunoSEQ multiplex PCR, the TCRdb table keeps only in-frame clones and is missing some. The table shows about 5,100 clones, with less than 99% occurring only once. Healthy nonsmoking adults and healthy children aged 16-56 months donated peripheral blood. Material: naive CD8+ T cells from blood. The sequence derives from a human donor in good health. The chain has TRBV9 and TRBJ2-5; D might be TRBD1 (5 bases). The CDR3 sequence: CASSVEGRATKETQYF. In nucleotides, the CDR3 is TGTGCCAGCAGCGTAGAAGGCAGGGCAACGAAAGAGACCCAGTACTTC.